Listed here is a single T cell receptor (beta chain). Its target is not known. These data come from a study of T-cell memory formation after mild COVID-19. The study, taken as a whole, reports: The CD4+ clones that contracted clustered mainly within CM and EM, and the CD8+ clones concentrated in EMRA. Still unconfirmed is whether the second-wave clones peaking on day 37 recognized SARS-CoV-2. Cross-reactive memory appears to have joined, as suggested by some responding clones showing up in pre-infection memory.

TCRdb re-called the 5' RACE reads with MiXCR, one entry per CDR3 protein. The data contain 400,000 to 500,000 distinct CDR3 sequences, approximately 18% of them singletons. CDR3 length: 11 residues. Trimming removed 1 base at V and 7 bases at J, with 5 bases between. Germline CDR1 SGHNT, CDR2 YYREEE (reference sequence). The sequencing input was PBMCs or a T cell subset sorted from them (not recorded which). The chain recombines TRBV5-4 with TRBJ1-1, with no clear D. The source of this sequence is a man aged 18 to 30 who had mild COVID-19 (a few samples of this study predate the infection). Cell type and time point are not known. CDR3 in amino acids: CASSLWVEAFF. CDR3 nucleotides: TGTGCCAGCAGCTTGTGGGTTGAAGCTTTCTTT.